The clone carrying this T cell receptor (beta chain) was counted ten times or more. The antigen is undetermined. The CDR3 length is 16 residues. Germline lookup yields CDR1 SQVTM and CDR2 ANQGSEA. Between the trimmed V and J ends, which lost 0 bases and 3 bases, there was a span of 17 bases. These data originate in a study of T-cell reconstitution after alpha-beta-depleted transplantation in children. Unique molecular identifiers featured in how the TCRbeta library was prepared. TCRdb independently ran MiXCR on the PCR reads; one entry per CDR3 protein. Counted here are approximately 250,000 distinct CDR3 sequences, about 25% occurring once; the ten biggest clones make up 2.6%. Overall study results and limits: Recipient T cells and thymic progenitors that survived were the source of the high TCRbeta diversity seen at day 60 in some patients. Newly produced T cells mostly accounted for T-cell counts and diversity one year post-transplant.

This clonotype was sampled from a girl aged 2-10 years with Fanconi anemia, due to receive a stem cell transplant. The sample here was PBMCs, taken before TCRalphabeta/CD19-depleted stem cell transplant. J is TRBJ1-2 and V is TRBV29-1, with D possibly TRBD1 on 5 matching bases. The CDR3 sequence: CSVEDLGGATYYGYTF. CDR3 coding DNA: TGCAGCGTTGAAGACCTGGGCGGGGCGACCTACTATGGCTACACCTTC.